This paragraph covers one T cell receptor (beta chain) sequence. Its antigen remains unidentified. No base quality values were provided; no much bigger clone lies one nucleotide off. TCRbeta CDR3 regions were profiled by bias-controlled multiplex PCR amplification of genomic DNA with the immunoSEQ Assay. As for the original processing: To quantify the absolute abundance of each unique TCRbeta CDR3 region, the sequences were collapsed and filtered. Differential abundance was tested with a binomial (Fisher-equivalent) model and with a beta-binomial model adding time-dependent variance fitted from healthy donors. Any clone with fewer than 5 combined templates was excluded, and a clone was called differentially abundant if its Benjamini-Hochberg FDR was below 0.01. In the beta-binomial model, variance was expressed as a function of the total template count across the two samples, in the form v = (b*log(k)+a)^2. The table was pulled from immuneACCESS by TCRdb, which kept in-frame rearrangements only. Such tables lose some clones; where checked, under half of the loss comes from unresolved V genes, and the rest has no known cause. The DNA was the basis for D and trimming; V, J and clone size are from that table. The sample table contains around 82,000 clones; only one count was recorded for 84% of them. In total, the top ten clones hold about 20% of the sample.

This specimen comes from a study of identifying expanded T cells in peripheral blood (dated by TCRdb to the late 2010s). For context, the study as a whole: Separate aliquots of the same genomic DNA pool were sequenced to produce technical replicates, and four replicates were compared in pairs. Points the paper makes about the study in general: The authors expected biological variance in healthy repertoires might increase further over much longer intervals such as months to years. Around 1.3 differentially abundant clones were flagged by the binomial model between technical replicates, whereas about 16 and 19 were flagged over roughly two weeks and four weeks, respectively. Across all healthy-donor time intervals, the beta-binomial model significantly cut both the number of clones called differentially abundant and the false-positive rate. Across all healthy donors, variance in clone template counts between roughly two-week samples was found to increase significantly with total template count.

No immune events such as infections were documented for the healthy donors during the collection period. Time-dependent variance in a beta-binomial model of T-cell clone differential abundance was calibrated using healthy-donor blood repertoires as a training cohort. There were some ten healthy donors in the training cohort, of whom 3 were female and 7 were male. The donors were between roughly 29 and 64 years old, with an average age of roughly 41 years. Whole blood from each healthy donor was obtained from a commercial supplier and was collected at three time points two to three weeks apart. Genomic DNA was extracted from unsorted whole blood for immunosequencing. Reading from cysteine to phenylalanine, the CDR3 counts 15 amino acids. The kept DNA is CDR3 alone, 45 bases in frame from the first base. V lost 2 bases and J lost 5 bases; the stretch between them is 16 bases long. Reading the germline V gene gives CDR1 SGDLS and CDR2 YYNGEE.

This clonotype was sampled from a person between 18 and 75 years old in good health. The sequencing sample was made of blood. The V and J genes are TRBV9 and TRBJ2-5; possibly the D gene is TRBD1, per 5 matching bases. The CDR3 protein is CASSVSDRSRETQYF. The DNA is TGTGCCAGCAGCGTTTCAGACAGATCTCGGGAGACCCAGTACTTC.